This TCR beta chain was captured by sequencing in a study of OX40 agonist ivuxolimab in advanced cancers. The wider study: The study enrolled dose-escalation patients with hepatocellular carcinoma, melanoma, renal cell or head and neck cancer.

Sampling of blood occurred at baseline, cycle 4 day 1, and cycle 7 day 1. Repertoires were generated with immunoSEQ multiplex PCR, while TCRdb's copy carries only in-frame clones and drops some. The sample contains under 150,000 clones, 80% to 90% of which appear only once. Trimming removed 1 base at V and 5 bases at J, with 9 bases between. Germline CDR1 reads LNHNV; CDR2 reads YYDKDF (reference sequence). The CDR3 is 15 amino acids. A remark on this clone: No antigen is known for it.

Findings and limits, study-wide: Patients with a partial response at 0.1-3.0 mg/kg had among the lowest clonal expansion. The CD4+ and CD8+ T cells in the blood had expanded clonally by week 6 at 0.1 to 3.0 mg/kg.

The V and J genes are TRBV15 and TRBJ1-6, with D unclear. The starting material was CD4+ or CD8+ T cells sorted from blood, obtained in a trial of the OX40 agonist ivuxolimab. This receptor was taken from an adult with an advanced solid tumor such as melanoma, head and neck, liver or kidney cancer. The CDR3 protein is CATSRGESHNSPLHF. The CDR3 DNA sequence: TGTGCCACCAGCAGAGGGGAATCGCATAATTCACCCCTCCACTTT. Variable domain in full (rest from reference TRBV15 and TRBJ1-6): DAMVIQNPRYQVTQFGKPVTLSCSQTLNHNVMYWYQQKSSQAPKLLFHYYDKDFNNEADTPDNFQSRRPNTSFCFLDIRSPGLGDTAMYLCATSRGESHNSPLHFGNGTRLTVT.